The 23 T cell receptor beta chains reported below all come from one sample, sequenced in a study of blood T cell repertoires in COVID-19. Libraries were prepared by immunoSEQ multiplex PCR; TCRdb keeps only in-frame clonotypes and omits some of them. The sample carries 200,000 to 300,000 clones, roughly 82% recorded once. What was sequenced was peripheral blood. These receptors all come from a man between 40 and 49 years old who had recovered from COVID-19.

The chain carries TRBV3-1 (or the pseudogene TRBV3-2) and TRBJ2-7; D remains unclear. The CDR3 extends over 14 amino acids. Trimming removed 0 bases from V and 3 bases from J, with 9 bases in between. Germline V gene lookup returns CDR1 LGHDT and CDR2 YNNKEL (reference sequence). The CDR3 loop is CASSQEGRYYEQYF. The CDR3 DNA reads TGTGCCAGCAGCCAAGAGGGCAGATACTACGAGCAGTACTTC.

The V gene is TRBV7-9, the J gene TRBJ2-2; TRBD2 aligns across 11 bases. Unmatched junction bases numbered 6, after V lost 6 bases and J lost 0 bases. The CDR3 has 17 residues. Germline values: CDR1 SEHNR, CDR2 FQNEAQ (reference sequence). As DNA, the CDR3 is TGTGCCAGCAGACCAATAGCGGGAGGGTCGAACACCGGGGAGCTGTTTTTT. Its translation: CASRPIAGGSNTGELFF.

The V gene is TRBV4-2, the J gene TRBJ2-1, with 12 bases that match TRBD2. CDR1 and CDR2 (germline): LGHNA, YNFKEQ. The J segment lost 4 bases and the V segment lost 2 bases, leaving 6 bases of the junction unmatched. The CDR3 consists of 17 residues. The CDR3 DNA follows: TGTGCCAGCAGCCAAACCACTAGCGGGGGGCTTTACAATGAGCAGTTCTTC. Encoded protein: CASSQTTSGGLYNEQFF.

V gene TRBV7-2 combines with J gene TRBJ1-6; D possibly corresponds to TRBD1 (6 bases). Germline V CDR1 and CDR2: SGHTA, FQGNSA. V was pared by 3 bases and J by 9 bases, with 15 bases between. This CDR3 is 15 amino acids long. The CDR3, as DNA: TGTGCCAGCAGCTTTCGGGGGGCAGGCGGTTCACCCCTCCACTTT. The encoded protein is CASSFRGAGGSPLHF.

This sequence joins TRBV6-5 and TRBJ2-1, with 9 bases aligning to TRBD2. V shed 7 bases and J 10 bases; nucleotides not matched to a gene: 14. This CDR3 has 15 residues. CDR1 is MNHEY and CDR2 is SVGAGI in the germline V gene. CDR3 in amino acids: CASMMSAAGGVEQFF. Here the CDR3 DNA reads TGTGCCAGCATGATGTCGGCAGCGGGGGGTGTCGAGCAGTTCTTC.

The chain couples TRBV7-2 to TRBJ2-2; weak D call: TRBD2 (5 bases). The CDR3 spans 18 residues. CDR1 and CDR2 (germline): SGHTA, FQGNSA. Trimming shortened V by 1 base and J by 2 bases, and 17 bases separated the two germline ends. This CDR3 is CASSLEVVRRINTGELFF. The CDR3, as DNA: TGTGCCAGCAGCTTAGAAGTCGTGCGGAGGATAAACACCGGGGAGCTGTTTTTT.

This clone was observed a handful of times. The chain links TRBV7-9 to TRBJ1-2; no reliable D call. The CDR3 consists of 11 residues. Trimming left V 4 bases short and J 10 bases short, with 10 bases between. Germline V gives CDR1 SEHNR, CDR2 FQNEAQ (reference sequence). In nucleotides, the CDR3 is TGTGCCAGCAGCTCATATCAGGACTACACCTTC. Amino acid sequence: CASSSYQDYTF.

The V and J genes are TRBV5-4 and TRBJ2-1, with 15 bases identical to TRBD2. V lost 0 bases to trimming and J lost 4 bases; unmatched junction nucleotides: 5. This CDR3 comprises 18 residues. From germline, CDR1 is SGHNT and CDR2 YYREEE (reference sequence). The CDR3 protein is CASSLGTSGRAEYNEQFF. The CDR3 DNA is TGTGCCAGCAGCTTGGGGACTAGCGGGAGGGCGGAGTACAATGAGCAGTTCTTC.

This clone was detected only once. The CDR3 spells CASSQDLQRQGAWGELFF. As DNA, the CDR3 is TGCGCCAGCAGCCAAGATCTTCAGCGGCAGGGGGCGTGGGGGGAGCTGTTTTTT. This chain uses TRBV4-3 with TRBJ2-2, with TRBD1 identical over 8 bases. There are 18 residues in the CDR3. The germline CDR1 and CDR2 sequences are LGHNA and YSLEER. Losses at the gene ends were 0 bases for V and 8 bases for J; bases not matched to a gene: 14.

This chain links TRBV9 with TRBJ2-5; D uncertain. The CDR3 extends over 15 amino acids. Germline CDR1 is SGDLS and CDR2 is YYNGEE. V was cut by 1 base and J by 7 bases, with 17 bases left in between. The CDR3 reads CASSVTGLESGTQYF. The CDR3 DNA is TGTGCCAGCAGCGTAACGGGTCTCGAATCGGGGACCCAGTACTTC.

The gene calls are TRBV20-1 and TRBJ1-3; maybe TRBD1 (5 bases). The CDR3 consists of 16 residues. Germline CDR1 reads DFQATT; CDR2 reads SNEGSKA (reference sequence). Trimming took 3 bases from V and 4 from J, leaving 19 bases between them. CDR3 sequence: CSASPRDSKGGNTIYF. The CDR3 nucleotides are TGCAGTGCTAGTCCTCGGGACTCAAAAGGGGGAAACACCATATATTTT.

The J gene is TRBJ2-1, the V gene TRBV3-1 (or the pseudogene TRBV3-2); 7 bases line up with TRBD2. V shed 3 bases, J shed 5 bases, and the junction held 10 bases outside the gene matches. This CDR3 has 16 residues. Per germline, CDR1 LGHDT and CDR2 YNNKEL (reference sequence). The CDR3 DNA reads as TGTGCCAGCAGCCATTCCTGGCTAGCGGACGACAATGAGCAGTTCTTC. The encoded protein is CASSHSWLADDNEQFF.

The chain has TRBV5-6 and TRBJ1-2, with 8 bases that match TRBD1. Germline lookup yields CDR1 SGHDT and CDR2 YYEEEE. With V trimmed by 4 bases and J by 6 bases, 5 bases remained unmatched. CDR3 length: 13 residues. This CDR3 reads CASSESGGHGYTF. In nucleotides, the CDR3 is TGTGCCAGCAGCGAATCAGGGGGCCATGGCTACACCTTC.

The gene calls are TRBV20-1 and TRBJ1-1; 7 bases agree with TRBD1. V lost 3 bases to trimming and J lost 1 base; unmatched junction nucleotides: 5. CDR1 is DFQATT, CDR2 SNEGSKA, per germline (reference sequence). This CDR3 has 14 residues. CDR3 protein: CSASSNRGNTEAFF. For the CDR3, the DNA is TGCAGTGCTAGTTCGAACAGGGGGAACACTGAAGCTTTCTTT.

The V call is TRBV9, the J call TRBJ2-7; 12 positions agree with TRBD1. CDR1 is SGDLS, CDR2 YYNGEE, per germline. Germline trimming cut 4 bases from V and 4 bases from J; bases unmatched to any gene: 6. The CDR3 runs 15 residues. Here the CDR3 reads CASSSGQGAVYEQYF. The CDR3 coding sequence is TGTGCCAGCAGCTCGGGACAGGGGGCCGTTTACGAGCAGTACTTC.

The DNA of the CDR3 is TGTGCCAGCAGCGCGACGGGACAGCCGAACACTGAAGCTTTCTTT. This sequence encodes CASSATGQPNTEAFF. The rearrangement links TRBV5-5 to TRBJ1-1, with 7 bases aligning to TRBD1. From germline, CDR1 is SGHKS and CDR2 YYEKEE (reference sequence). There are 15 residues in the CDR3. V shed 4 bases and J 1 base; nucleotides not matched to a gene: 7.

The chain is built from TRBV9 and TRBJ1-1; possibly TRBD1 for D (5 bases). Germline V lookup: CDR1 SGDLS, CDR2 YYNGEE. This CDR3 comprises 15 residues. V was trimmed by 0 bases and J by 3 bases, leaving 12 bases between them. CDR3 in amino acids: CASSVEGVMDTEAFF. Written as DNA, the CDR3 is TGTGCCAGCAGCGTAGAAGGGGTTATGGACACTGAAGCTTTCTTT.

The rearrangement uses TRBV6-5 and TRBJ2-7; D possibly corresponds to TRBD1 (5 bases). The germline V and J ends were trimmed by 7 bases and 0 bases, with 13 bases remaining between them. This CDR3 has 14 amino acids. Germline V lookup: CDR1 MNHEY, CDR2 SVGAGI. CDR3 amino acids: CASISRQSSYEQYF. Here the CDR3 DNA reads TGTGCCAGCATCAGTCGACAGAGCTCCTACGAGCAGTACTTC.

The V call is TRBV13, the J call TRBJ2-1; 9 bases map to TRBD2. Germline lookup yields CDR1 PRHDT and CDR2 FYEKMQ (reference sequence). V dropped 6 bases and J dropped 4; count of bases not matched to a gene: 4. This CDR3 has 14 amino acids. This CDR3 is CASSMREGYNEQFF. CDR3 nucleotide sequence: TGTGCCAGCAGTATGCGGGAGGGTTACAATGAGCAGTTCTTC.

V gene TRBV11-3 combines with J gene TRBJ2-7; no definite D call. The CDR3 sequence is 15 residues long. Trimming stripped 6 bases from V and 0 bases from J, with 15 bases between. The V gene's germline CDR1 is SGHNT and CDR2 YENEEA. The CDR3 DNA reads as TGTGCCAGCAGTCCCCTGGAGAGCTACTCCTACGAGCAGTACTTC. Translating it yields CASSPLESYSYEQYF.

V gene TRBV6-1 combines with J gene TRBJ2-7; a possible D gene is TRBD1 (5 bases). The germline gives CDR1 MNHNS, CDR2 SASEGT. V lost 0 bases and J lost 6, with 15 bases in between. The CDR3 covers 15 residues. The CDR3 loop is CASSEAFPAGREQYF. As DNA, the CDR3 is TGTGCCAGCAGTGAAGCTTTTCCCGCAGGGCGCGAGCAGTACTTC.

This chain links TRBV18 with TRBJ1-2; tentatively, D is TRBD1 (5 bases). V gave up 2 bases and J gave up 2 bases, with 12 bases separating them. The CDR3 has 15 residues. Germline V gives CDR1 KGHSH, CDR2 LQKENI. For the CDR3, the DNA is TGTGCCAGCTCACCAGTAAATCAGGGAAACTATGGCTACACCTTC. Its protein is CASSPVNQGNYGYTF.

The V gene is TRBV7-9, the J gene TRBJ1-4; maybe TRBD1 (5 bases). In germline, CDR1 is SEHNR, CDR2 FQNEAQ (reference sequence). Trimming cost V 5 bases and J 2 bases, with 18 bases left between them. The CDR3 length is 17 residues. The CDR3 nucleotides read TGTGCCAGCAGCCTGACGTTCCAGGGTTTTACTAATGAAAAACTGTTTTTT. Amino acid sequence: CASSLTFQGFTNEKLFF.